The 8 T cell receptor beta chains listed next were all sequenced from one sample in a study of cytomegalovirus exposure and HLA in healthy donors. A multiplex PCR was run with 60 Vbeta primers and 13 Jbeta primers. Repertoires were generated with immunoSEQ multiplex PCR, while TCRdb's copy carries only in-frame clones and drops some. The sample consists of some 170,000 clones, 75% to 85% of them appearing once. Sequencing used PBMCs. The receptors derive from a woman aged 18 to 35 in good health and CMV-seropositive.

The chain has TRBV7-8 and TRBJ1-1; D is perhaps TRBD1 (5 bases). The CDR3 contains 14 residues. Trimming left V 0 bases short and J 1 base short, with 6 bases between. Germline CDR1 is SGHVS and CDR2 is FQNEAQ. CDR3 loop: CASSLARANTEAFF. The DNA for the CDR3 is TGTGCCAGCAGCTTAGCCAGGGCGAACACTGAAGCTTTCTTT.

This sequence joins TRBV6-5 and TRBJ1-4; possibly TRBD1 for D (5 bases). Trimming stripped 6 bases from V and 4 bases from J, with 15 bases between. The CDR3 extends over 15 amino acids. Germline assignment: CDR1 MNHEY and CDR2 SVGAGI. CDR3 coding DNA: TGTGCCAGCAGCCTAAGGGACGGGGGTAATGAAAAACTGTTTTTT. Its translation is CASSLRDGGNEKLFF.

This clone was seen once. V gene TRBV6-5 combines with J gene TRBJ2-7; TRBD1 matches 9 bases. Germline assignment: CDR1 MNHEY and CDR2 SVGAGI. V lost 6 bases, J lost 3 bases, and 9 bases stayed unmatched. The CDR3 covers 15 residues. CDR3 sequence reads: CASSPTGGEYYEQYF. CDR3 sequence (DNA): TGTGCCAGCAGCCCAACAGGGGGCGAATACTACGAGCAGTACTTC.

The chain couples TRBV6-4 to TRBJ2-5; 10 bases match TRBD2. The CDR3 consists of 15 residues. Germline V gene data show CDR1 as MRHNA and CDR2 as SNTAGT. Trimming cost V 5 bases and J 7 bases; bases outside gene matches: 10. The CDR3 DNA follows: TGTGCCAGCAGTTCGTCAAGCGGGGGGGCGGTGACCCAGTACTTC. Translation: CASSSSSGGAVTQYF.

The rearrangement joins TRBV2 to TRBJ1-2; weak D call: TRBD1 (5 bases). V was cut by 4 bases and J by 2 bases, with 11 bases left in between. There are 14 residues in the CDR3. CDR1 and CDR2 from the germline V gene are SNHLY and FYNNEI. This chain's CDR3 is CASSVYTGNYGYTF. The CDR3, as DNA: TGTGCCAGCAGTGTTTATACAGGAAACTATGGCTACACCTTC.

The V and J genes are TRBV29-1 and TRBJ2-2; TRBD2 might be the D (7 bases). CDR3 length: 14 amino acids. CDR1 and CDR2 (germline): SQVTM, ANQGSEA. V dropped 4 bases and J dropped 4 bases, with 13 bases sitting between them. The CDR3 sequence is CSVGRGQSTGELFF. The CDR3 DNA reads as TGCAGCGTTGGGCGGGGGCAGAGCACCGGGGAGCTGTTTTTT.

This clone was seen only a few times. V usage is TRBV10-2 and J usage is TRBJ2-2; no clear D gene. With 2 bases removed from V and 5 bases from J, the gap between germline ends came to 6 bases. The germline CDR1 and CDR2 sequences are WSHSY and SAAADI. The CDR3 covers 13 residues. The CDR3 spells CASSEVTTGELFF. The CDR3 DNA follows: TGCGCCAGCAGTGAGGTTACTACCGGGGAGCTGTTTTTT.

Here the CDR3 reads CASRYRRLQTDTQYF. CDR3 nucleotide sequence: TGTGCCAGCAGATACCGCCGACTACAGACAGATACGCAGTATTTT. The rearrangement uses TRBV28 and TRBJ2-3; a weak D match, TRBD2 (5 bases). The V gene lost 6 bases and the J gene lost 3 bases, with 16 bases spanning the gap. The CDR3 extends over 15 amino acids. Germline assignment: CDR1 MDHEN and CDR2 SYDVKM.